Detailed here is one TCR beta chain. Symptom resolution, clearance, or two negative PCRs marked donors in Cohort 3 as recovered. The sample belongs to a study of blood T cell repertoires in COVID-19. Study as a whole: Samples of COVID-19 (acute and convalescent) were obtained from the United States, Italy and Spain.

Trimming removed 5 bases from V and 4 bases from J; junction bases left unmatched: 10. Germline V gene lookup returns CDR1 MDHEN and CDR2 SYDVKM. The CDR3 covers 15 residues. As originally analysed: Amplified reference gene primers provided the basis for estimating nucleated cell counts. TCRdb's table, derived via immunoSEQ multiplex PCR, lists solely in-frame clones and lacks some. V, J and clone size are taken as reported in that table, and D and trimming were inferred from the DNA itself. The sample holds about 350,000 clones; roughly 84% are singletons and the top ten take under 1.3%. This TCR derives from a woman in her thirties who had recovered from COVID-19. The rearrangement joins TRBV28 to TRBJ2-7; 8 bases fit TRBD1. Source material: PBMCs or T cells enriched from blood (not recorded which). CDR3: CASSQLRDRPYEQYF. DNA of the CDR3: TGTGCCAGCAGTCAACTCCGGGACAGGCCGTACGAGCAGTACTTC.